The T cell receptor beta chain described here comes from a study of blood T cell repertoires in COVID-19. Using immunoSEQ multiplex PCR, the repertoire was profiled, and TCRdb retains in-frame clones only, with some absent. Seen here are approximately 260,000 clones, around 85% observed once, and the top ten hold 8% to 13%. The CDR3 is 15 amino acids. Germline V lookup: CDR1 SNHLY, CDR2 FYNNEI. Trimming took 1 base from V and 6 from J; bases not matched to a gene: 2. The chain links TRBV2 to TRBJ2-3; 12 bases match TRBD2. This clonotype was obtained from a woman in her 70s with acute or convalescent COVID-19. Sequenced material: peripheral blood. This CDR3 is CASSEGLAGVDTQYF. The DNA of the CDR3 is TGTGCCAGCAGTGAAGGACTAGCGGGGGTGGATACGCAGTATTTT.